What follows describes a single T cell receptor (beta chain). Its antigen is not known. The record originates from a study of shared clonotypes between healthy human individuals. Points from the study as a whole: Blood was the sole source, and tissue repertoires probably differ. Donor scarcity curtailed the genetic and exposure-history diversity represented herein.

In the original analysis: Filtering differed, since immunoSEQ gave only junction sequences and no quality scores. Only in-frame clones appear in the TCRdb table, and some are missing; sequencing was by immunoSEQ multiplex PCR. The DNA gave D and trimming, while V, J and clone size come from that table. The sample has 2,500,000 or so clones; 85% to 95% are singletons. Per the germline V gene, CDR1 is SGDLS and CDR2 is YYNGEE. The CDR3 length is 11 residues. The V end lost 6 bases, the J end lost 8 bases, and 11 bases lay between the germline ends. The chain links TRBV9 to TRBJ1-2; D is uncertain. The sequencing input was naive CD4+ T cells from PBMCs. Subset denoted: CD45RA+ positively selected. The sequence was collected from a man younger than 35 in good health. Some clones in this sample may be carry-over from other donors' samples. CDR3 sequence: CASNRHDGYTF. The CDR3 nucleotides are TGTGCCAGCAATCGGCACGACGGCTACACCTTC.